Below are 3 T cell receptor beta chains sequenced from a single sample in a study of T cell repertoires in cytomegalovirus infection. No antigen is known for these receptors. From the reads, TCRdb called clonotypes with MiXCR, one entry per CDR3 protein. Of about 68,000 distinct CDR3 sequences in the sample, approximately 24% were seen once. The sample taken for sequencing was PBMCs, sequenced either directly or after in vitro stimulation (not recorded which). The receptor source for this set is a human donor in good health (CMV status not recorded). Some clones in this sample may be carry-over from other donors' samples.

This clonotype was detected a few times. The chain employs TRBV6-2 or TRBV6-3 and TRBJ2-1; maybe TRBD1 (6 bases). Per the germline V gene, CDR1 is MNHEY and CDR2 is SVGEGT. CDR3 length equals 16 residues. Between the trimmed V and J ends, which lost 5 bases and 1 base, there was a span of 15 bases. As DNA, the CDR3 is TGTGCCAGCAGTCCCCCCTTGGGGGCATCCTACAATGAGCAGTTCTTC. This gives the protein CASSPPLGASYNEQFF.

This clonotype was seen a few times. The chain combines TRBV7-3 with TRBJ2-2, with D unresolved. V was pared by 5 bases and J by 2 bases, with 15 bases between. From germline, CDR1 is SGHTA and CDR2 FQGTGA. The length of the CDR3 is 16 residues. The CDR3 DNA sequence: TGTGCCAGCAGCCCCGCCCTGACCCCAAACACCGGGGAGCTGTTTTTT. This codes for CASSPALTPNTGELFF.

The chain employs TRBV6-6 and TRBJ2-7; 9 nucleotides agree with TRBD1. CDR3 length: 13 residues. CDR1 is MNHNY, CDR2 SVGAGI, per germline (reference sequence). The ends lost 6 bases at V and 6 bases at J; junction bases unmatched: 6. Written as DNA, the CDR3 is TGTGCCAGCAGACGGGACAGGGACCGCGAGCAGTACGTC. Translation: CASRRDRDREQYV.